Following are 24 T cell receptor beta chains from one sample sequenced in a study of CXCR3-negative and CXCR3-positive naive CD8 T cells. Study outcomes and limitations: Compared with CXCR3-negative naive cells, CXCR3-positive naive cells showed more hydrophobic TRB CDR3s.

The TRB cDNA libraries were prepared by 5' RACE with UMI labels. TCRdb reprocessed the 5' RACE reads and reports one entry per CDR3 protein, with no DNA. The sample includes approximately 89,000 distinct CDR3 sequences. These receptors' antigens are unknown. The sample taken for sequencing was naive CXCR3+ CD8+ T cells from blood. The subset is: CD45RO-CCR7+CD27+CD95- naive CD8+ T cells expressing CXCR3 (TNR3+). The receptors were gathered from a human donor in good health. Some clones in this sample may be carry-over from other donors' samples.

The rearrangement joins TRBV27 to TRBJ2-7; TCRdb outputs TRBD1, but without DNA this stays unchecked. The germline gives CDR1 MNHEY, CDR2 SMNVEV (reference sequence). The CDR3 runs to 14 residues. The CDR3 spells CASSLSPDLLEQYF.

The chain uses TRBV5-1 and TRBJ2-1; TCRdb indicates TRBD2, and absent DNA this call remains unverified. The CDR3 has 14 residues. Germline CDR1 SGHRS, CDR2 YFSETQ. This CDR3 is CASREAGDYNEQFF.

The V gene is TRBV27, the J gene TRBJ2-1; the TCRdb D gene call, TRBD1, has no DNA to confirm it. Germline CDR1 is MNHEY and CDR2 is SMNVEV (reference sequence). This CDR3 spans 12 amino acids. CDR3: CASITEGNEQFF.

This chain connects TRBV29-1 to TRBJ1-1. There are 12 residues in the CDR3. In germline, CDR1 is SQVTM, CDR2 ANQGSEA. CDR3: CSVDSANTEAFF.

The J gene is TRBJ2-5, the V gene TRBV4-1; there is no DNA to check the TCRdb D call of TRBD2. This CDR3 is 17 amino acids long. Germline V gene sequence: CDR1 MGHRA, CDR2 YSYEKL. CDR3 residues: CASSQDWTSGREETQYF.

The rearrangement joins TRBV21-1 to TRBJ2-7; with no DNA, the TCRdb D assignment of TRBD2 cannot be verified. TRBV21-1 is termed a pseudogene. The CDR3 length is 18 residues. The CDR3 spells CASSKLRTGRPTSYEQYF.

The chain joins TRBV4-2 to TRBJ2-7; TCRdb indicates TRBD1, and absent DNA this call remains unverified. This CDR3 comprises 13 residues. The V gene's germline CDR1 is LGHNA and CDR2 YNFKEQ. The CDR3 sequence is CASSQDPRDEQYF.

The chain couples TRBV4-3 to TRBJ2-1; TCRdb indicates TRBD2, and absent DNA this call remains unverified. The germline V gene has CDR1 LGHNA and CDR2 YSLEER. This CDR3 region has 17 residues. The CDR3 region is CASSQGRTSGVGNEQFF.

V gene TRBV28 combines with J gene TRBJ2-3; TCRdb's assignment of TRBD2 cannot be checked, as there is no DNA. Looked up from germline, CDR1 is MDHEN and CDR2 is SYDVKM. The length of the CDR3 is 14 residues. The CDR3 loop reads CASRSGTHTDTQYF.

This chain links TRBV4-3 with TRBJ1-1. The CDR3 loop spans 14 amino acids. CDR1 is LGHNA, CDR2 YSLEER, per germline. CDR3 amino acids: CASSQDMRDTEAFF.

This sequence joins TRBV5-5 and TRBJ2-3; TCRdb calls TRBD2, which cannot be checked without DNA. The CDR3 loop spans 17 amino acids. Germline lookup yields CDR1 SGHKS and CDR2 YYEKEE (reference sequence). The CDR3 protein is CASSWTSGSSGTDTQYF.

The chain is built from TRBV7-3 and TRBJ2-3; TCRdb picks TRBD2, but there is no DNA to check that call. Germline values: CDR1 SGHTA, CDR2 FQGTGA. The CDR3 totals 16 residues. The CDR3: CASSLRAGATTDTQYF.

J is TRBJ2-7 and V is TRBV14. Looked up from germline, CDR1 is SGHDN and CDR2 is FVKESK. This CDR3 is 14 amino acids long. CDR3: CASSEGWGSYEQYF.

The chain combines TRBV3-1 with TRBJ2-2; TCRdb's assignment of TRBD1 cannot be checked, as there is no DNA. CDR1 is LGHDT, CDR2 YNNKEL, per germline (reference sequence). The CDR3 is 16 amino acids. The CDR3 protein is CASSPPARADTGELFF.

The CDR3 sequence: CASSPTAKNIQYF. The chain joins TRBV27 to TRBJ2-4; TCRdb selects TRBD2, and the lack of DNA leaves this call unchecked. This CDR3 region has 13 residues. The V gene's germline CDR1 is MNHEY and CDR2 SMNVEV (reference sequence).

This sequence joins TRBV20-1 and TRBJ2-3; the TCRdb D gene call, TRBD1, has no DNA to confirm it. There are 13 residues in the CDR3. The germline gives CDR1 DFQATT, CDR2 SNEGSKA (reference sequence). CDR3 residues: CSAKDRATDTQYF.

This chain links TRBV28 with TRBJ1-5. The CDR3 is made up of 13 amino acids. The germline gives CDR1 MDHEN, CDR2 SYDVKM. CDR3 loop: CASSLSGNQPQHF. Looking up the rest from reference TRBV28 and TRBJ1-5 gives the full variable domain: DVKVTQSSRYLVKRTGEKVFLECVQDMDHENMFWYRQDPGLGLRLIYFSYDVKMKEKGDIPEGYSVSREKKERFSLILESASTNQTSMYLCASSLSGNQPQHFGDGTRLSIL.

This rearrangement joins TRBV23-1 to TRBJ2-7; with no DNA, the TCRdb D assignment of TRBD2 cannot be verified. TRBV23-1 is an ORF; its function is uncertain. This CDR3 region has 20 residues. CDR3 region: CASSQEGGGLAGGSPYEQYF.

This rearrangement joins TRBV6-5 to TRBJ2-7; TCRdb returns TRBD1, unconfirmable since there is no DNA. The CDR3 has 14 residues. In germline, CDR1 is MNHEY, CDR2 SVGAGI. CDR3 protein: CAGSWAGASYEQYF.

The rearrangement uses TRBV15 and TRBJ1-4; TCRdb selects TRBD1, and the lack of DNA leaves this call unchecked. Germline loops: CDR1 LNHNV, CDR2 YYDKDF (reference sequence). The CDR3 runs to 15 residues. CDR3 protein: CATTRPGRKEEKLFF.

The chain links TRBV12-3 or TRBV12-4 to TRBJ2-7; without DNA, the TCRdb call of TRBD1 cannot be checked. This CDR3 is 12 amino acids long. The CDR3: CASSPSSIEQYF.

This chain joins TRBV4-1 and TRBJ2-5; TCRdb outputs TRBD1, but without DNA this stays unchecked. The length of the CDR3 is 18 residues. The V gene's germline CDR1 is MGHRA and CDR2 YSYEKL. The CDR3 sequence is CASSQDVAGGRAEETQYF.

This sequence joins TRBV3-1 and TRBJ2-5. From germline, CDR1 is LGHDT and CDR2 YNNKEL (reference sequence). This CDR3 comprises 13 residues. CDR3 protein: CASSQGYQETQYF.

V gene TRBV5-1 combines with J gene TRBJ2-3. From germline, CDR1 is SGHRS and CDR2 YFSETQ. CDR3 size: 14 residues. CDR3 in amino acids: CASSLAPGPDTQYF.